This TCR beta chain is from a study of blood T cell repertoires in COVID-19. Study-level background: Nucleic acid was either cDNA or gDNA, and it came from T cells, B-cell-depleted T cells, or PBMCs.

V lost 8 bases to trimming and J lost 6 bases, with 13 bases between them. Germline CDR1 reads MNHNY; CDR2 reads SVGAGI (reference sequence). This CDR3 spans 13 amino acids. This clone was detected once. The data were produced by immunoSEQ multiplex PCR, yet TCRdb's version contains in-frame clones alone and is incomplete. The sample consists of about 190,000 clones, 86% of them appearing once. Participant-given clinical history determined each cohort assignment. Donors in Cohort 3 who had recovered were those with two negative PCRs, healthcare professional clearance, or resolution of their symptoms. This TCR was sampled from a woman aged 25 to 39 who had recovered from COVID-19. The sample comprised PBMCs or T cells enriched from blood (not recorded which). This chain links TRBV6-6 with TRBJ2-2; D is perhaps TRBD1 (6 bases). The CDR3 DNA sequence: TGTGCCAGCTTAAACAGGGACGCCGGGGAGCTGTTTTTT. Encoded protein: CASLNRDAGELFF.